The rows below give T cell receptor beta chains drawn from one sample of a study of shared clonotypes between healthy human individuals. Some clones are missing from TCRdb's copy, which holds only in-frame ones; the method was immunoSEQ multiplex PCR. The sample consists of some 1,600,000 clones, around 98% of them appearing once. The sequencing input was naive CD4+ T cells sorted from blood. These receptors all stem from a man aged 25-40 years in good health. Both conserved end residues are part of each CDR3. The order of the fields is D gene, V gene, clone size, J gene, CDR3 protein, CDR3 DNA. The D gene is left open where the match is weak. Clone size appears in some rows only: once, few, many, or a class for an expanded clone.

>-|TRBV7-3|-|TRBJ2-1
CASSRRPAAYNEQFF
TGTGCCAGCAGCCGGAGACCCGCGGCTTACAATGAGCAGTTCTTC
>TRBD1|TRBV10-3|-|TRBJ2-5
CAIMGQGEGETQYF
TGTGCCATCATGGGACAGGGGGAAGGAGAGACCCAGTACTTC
>-|TRBV7-8|-|TRBJ2-7
CASSLFQGSGEQYF
TGTGCCAGCAGCTTATTTCAGGGGAGCGGCGAGCAGTACTTC
>TRBD2|TRBV4-3|-|TRBJ2-6
CASSQRAMAGGFAGANVLTF
TGCGCCAGCAGCCAAAGGGCCATGGCGGGAGGATTTGCTGGGGCCAACGTCCTGACTTTC
>-|TRBV6-1|-|TRBJ1-5
CASRDGHSNQPQHF
TGTGCCAGCAGGGACGGACATAGCAATCAGCCCCAGCATTTT
>TRBD1|TRBV11-1|once|TRBJ2-6
CASSLGQGLQNGANVLTF
TGTGCCAGCAGCCTTGGACAGGGGTTACAGAATGGGGCCAACGTCCTGACTTTC
>-|TRBV5-5|-|TRBJ2-7
CASSFTGLTYEQYF
TGTGCCAGCAGCTTCACAGGGCTTACCTACGAGCAGTACTTC
>-|TRBV11-2|-|TRBJ1-1
CASSSTSGAYTEAFF
TGTGCCAGCAGCTCCACGTCCGGGGCTTACACTGAAGCTTTCTTT
>TRBD2|TRBV28|-|TRBJ2-7
CASGLAGDFSYEQYF
TGTGCCTCGGGACTAGCGGGAGATTTCTCCTACGAGCAGTACTTC
>-|TRBV19|-|TRBJ2-1
CATSRLGSYNEQFF
TGTGCCACTTCTCGGCTTGGTTCCTACAATGAGCAGTTCTTC
>TRBD2|TRBV29-1|-|TRBJ2-5
CSVEGQREWQETQYF
TGCAGCGTTGAAGGACAGCGGGAGTGGCAAGAGACCCAGTACTTC
>-|TRBV28|-|TRBJ1-4
CASSGGWEKLFF
TGTGCCAGCAGTGGGGGATGGGAAAAACTGTTTTTT
>-|TRBV6-5|-|TRBJ2-2
CASSYGGLRSGELFF
TGTGCCAGCAGTTACGGGGGACTCAGGTCCGGGGAGCTGTTTTTT
>-|TRBV29-1|-|TRBJ2-2
CSVSLGSAGELFF
TGCAGCGTATCCTTGGGATCGGCCGGGGAGCTGTTTTTT
>-|TRBV11-2|-|TRBJ1-1
CASSSQGVEAFF
TGTGCCAGCAGCTCACAGGGAGTTGAAGCTTTCTTT
>-|TRBV20-1|-|TRBJ2-7
CSAREIREQYF
TGCAGTGCTAGGGAGATAAGGGAGCAGTACTTC
>TRBD1|TRBV5-1|-|TRBJ2-5
CASSLGDSQETQYF
TGCGCCAGCAGCTTGGGGGACAGCCAAGAGACCCAGTACTTC
>TRBD1|TRBV28|-|TRBJ1-5
CASRTLQGHSQPQHF
TGTGCCAGCAGAACTTTACAGGGGCATAGTCAGCCCCAGCATTTT
>TRBD1|TRBV5-1|-|TRBJ1-1
CASSPLGSGGALNTEAFF
TGCGCCAGCAGCCCCCTCGGGTCAGGGGGCGCGTTGAACACTGAAGCTTTCTTT
>-|TRBV12-2|-|TRBJ2-7
CASRLGYGYYEQYF
TGTGCAAGTCGCTTAGGGTATGGGTACTACGAGCAGTACTTC
>-|TRBV5-6|-|TRBJ2-7
CASSNLVTGEQYF
TGTGCCAGCAGCAACCTTGTCACCGGAGAGCAGTACTTC
>-|TRBV4-1|-|TRBJ1-1
CASSQAAANTEAFF
TGCGCCAGCAGCCAAGCGGCAGCGAACACTGAAGCTTTCTTT
>-|TRBV5-4|-|TRBJ2-1
CASNWQGSSYNEQFF
TGTGCCAGCAATTGGCAGGGGAGCTCCTACAATGAGCAGTTCTTC
>-|TRBV5-1|-|TRBJ1-3
CASSPTASNSGNTIYF
TGCGCCAGCAGCCCGACGGCCAGCAACTCTGGAAACACCATATATTTT
>-|TRBV2|-|TRBJ1-1
CASIGVVNTEAFF
TGTGCCAGCATCGGTGTAGTGAACACTGAAGCTTTCTTT
>-|TRBV5-1|-|TRBJ1-1
CASSLRQMNTEAFF
TGCGCCAGCAGCTTGAGGCAGATGAACACTGAAGCTTTCTTT
>-|TRBV10-3|-|TRBJ2-1
CAIRGPYNEQFF
TGTGCCATCAGGGGACCTTACAATGAGCAGTTCTTC
>TRBD1|TRBV19|-|TRBJ2-1
CASSVTGVSYNEQFF
TGTGCCAGTAGTGTTACAGGGGTCTCCTACAATGAGCAGTTCTTC
>TRBD1|TRBV18|-|TRBJ1-4
CASSEMTGAVNNEKLFF
TGTGCCAGCTCAGAGATGACAGGGGCCGTAAATAATGAAAAACTGTTTTTT
>-|TRBV18|once|TRBJ2-2
CASSLLRDTGELFF
TGTGCCAGCTCACTTCTTAGGGACACCGGGGAGCTGTTTTTT
>TRBD1|TRBV27|-|TRBJ1-5
CASSPLRQGNQPQHF
TGTGCCAGCAGTCCCCTAAGACAGGGGAATCAGCCCCAGCATTTT
>-|TRBV6-8|-|TRBJ2-3
CASSPRFVDTDTQYF
TGTGCCAGCAGTCCTAGATTTGTGGACACAGATACGCAGTATTTT
>-|TRBV9|-|TRBJ2-5
CASSVGSLETQYF
TGTGCCAGCAGCGTGGGCAGCCTTGAGACCCAGTACTTC
>-|TRBV15|-|TRBJ1-5
CATSRALPGGYQPQHF
TGTGCCACCAGCAGAGCCCTCCCGGGGGGGTATCAGCCCCAGCATTTT
>TRBD2|TRBV2|-|TRBJ2-3
CASRKNSGFSTDTQYF
TGTGCCAGCAGGAAAAATAGCGGGTTTAGCACAGATACGCAGTATTTT
>TRBD1|TRBV28|once|TRBJ2-3
CASDRDRGGTQYF
TGTGCCAGTGACCGGGACAGGGGGGGTACGCAGTATTTT
>-|TRBV4-3|-|TRBJ2-1
CASSQQYNEQFF
TGCGCCAGCAGCCAACAGTACAATGAGCAGTTCTTC
>-|TRBV7-9|-|TRBJ1-3
CASSSYRSSGNTIYF
TGTGCCAGCAGCTCTTATCGGAGCTCTGGAAACACCATATATTTT
>TRBD2|TRBV5-1|few|TRBJ2-5
CASSPSSGIGETQYF
TGCGCCAGCAGCCCATCGAGCGGGATTGGGGAGACCCAGTACTTC
>TRBD2|TRBV27|once|TRBJ2-2
CASSSSGENTGELFF
TGTGCCAGCAGTTCTAGCGGGGAGAACACCGGGGAGCTGTTTTTT
>-|TRBV30|-|TRBJ2-7
CAWSVRVRGGPYEQYF
TGTGCCTGGAGTGTACGGGTGAGAGGCGGCCCCTACGAGCAGTACTTC
>TRBD2|TRBV28|-|TRBJ2-5
CASTLGLAETQYF
TGTGCCAGCACCCTGGGACTAGCAGAGACCCAGTACTTC
>-|TRBV5-1|-|TRBJ2-1
CASSLTALERYDEQFF
TGCGCCAGCAGCTTGACCGCCCTCGAGCGATACGATGAGCAGTTCTTC
>-|TRBV5-5|-|TRBJ1-1
CASSLQGANTEAFF
TGTGCCAGCAGCTTGCAAGGGGCGAACACTGAAGCTTTCTTT
>TRBD1|TRBV7-2|-|TRBJ2-1
CASSVTGSTISIDNEQFF
TGTGCCAGCAGCGTGACAGGGTCGACGATTTCAATAGACAATGAGCAGTTCTTC
>TRBD1|TRBV6-5|-|TRBJ2-7
CASSYYRDSAYEQYF
TGTGCCAGCAGTTACTATCGGGACAGCGCCTACGAGCAGTACTTC
>TRBD2|TRBV10-3|-|TRBJ2-3
CAIGREGPDTQYF
TGTGCCATCGGTCGGGAGGGCCCAGATACGCAGTATTTT
>-|TRBV18|-|TRBJ1-3
CASSPIRGAAEGNTIYF
TGTGCCAGCTCACCAATCCGGGGGGCTGCAGAAGGAAACACCATATATTTT
>TRBD1|TRBV18|-|TRBJ2-5
CASSPGQGMVETQYF
TGTGCCAGCTCACCGGGACAGGGGATGGTAGAGACCCAGTACTTC
>-|TRBV14|-|TRBJ1-1
CASSQDRAGTGTEAFF
TGTGCCAGCAGCCAAGATCGGGCAGGGACGGGCACTGAAGCTTTCTTT
>-|TRBV9|-|TRBJ2-5
CASSVTGGSGGETQYF
TGTGCCAGCAGCGTAACCGGCGGCAGCGGAGGGGAGACCCAGTACTTC
>-|TRBV27|-|TRBJ1-5
CASSRNSPGLQPQHF
TGTGCCAGCAGTAGAAACTCACCTGGTCTCCAGCCCCAGCATTTT
>-|TRBV9|-|TRBJ2-7
CASSVSVEGGGEQYF
TGTGCCAGCAGCGTTTCTGTGGAAGGGGGTGGCGAGCAGTACTTC
>-|TRBV14|-|TRBJ1-4
CASSQEVTGSLPPEKLFF
TGTGCCAGCAGCCAAGAAGTCACAGGGTCCCTCCCTCCGGAAAAACTGTTTTTT
>TRBD2|TRBV4-2|-|TRBJ2-3
CASSPLTPRLAGASTDTQYF
TGTGCCAGCAGCCCGCTAACCCCTCGGCTAGCGGGAGCCTCCACAGATACGCAGTATTTT